Listed below are T cell receptor beta chains from one sample, sequenced in a study of T cells in Graves' hyperthyroidism and ophthalmopathy. MiXCR, run by TCRdb on the multiplex PCR reads, gives a single entry per CDR3 protein. The sample contains hundreds of thousands of distinct CDR3 sequences, about 20% of which appear only once. The specimen sequenced was blood. All receptors come from a woman in her late teens or twenties with Graves' hyperthyroidism. The CDR3 runs from the conserved cysteine through the conserved F or W. A D gene is named only where the DNA matches it firmly. Rows may omit the clone size; those that give it use once, few, many or a size class.

TRBJ2-5 | many | TRBV7-9 | - | CASSLVFGETQYF | TGTGCCAGCAGCTTAGTTTTCGGCGAGACCCAGTACTTC
TRBJ1-2 | few | TRBV6-1 | TRBD1 | CASGPGTGDSTNYGYTF | TGTGCCAGCGGTCCTGGGACAGGGGACTCTACTAACTATGGCTACACCTTC
TRBJ2-4 | many | TRBV11-2 | - | CASSLDLGAKNIQYF | TGTGCCAGCAGCTTAGACCTGGGGGCCAAAAACATTCAGTACTTC
TRBJ2-2 | many | TRBV6-1 | - | CASSEGWGTTNTGELFF | TGTGCCAGCAGTGAAGGGTGGGGGACAACGAACACCGGGGAGCTGTTTTTT
TRBJ1-3 | many | TRBV12-3/TRBV12-4 | - | CASSLGGPGNTIYF | TGTGCCAGCAGTTTAGGCGGACCTGGAAACACCATATATTTT
TRBJ2-2 | many | TRBV10-2 | TRBD1 | CASTRGTGNELNTGELFF | TGCGCCAGCACGCGTGGGACAGGCAACGAATTAAACACCGGGGAGCTGTTTTTT
TRBJ1-5 | many | TRBV12-3/TRBV12-4 | - | CASSRDSVSNQPQHF | TGTGCCAGCAGTCGGGACTCCGTTAGCAATCAGCCCCAGCATTTT
TRBJ1-2 | many | TRBV27 | - | CASSFYRDRVYGYTF | TGTGCCAGCAGTTTTTACCGGGACCGCGTCTATGGCTACACCTTC
TRBJ2-7 | many | TRBV11-2 | TRBD2 | CASSRSGGPAYEQYF | TGTGCCAGCAGCCGCAGCGGGGGGCCCGCCTACGAGCAGTACTTC
TRBJ1-2 | many | TRBV7-9 | - | CASSLSFSVYGYTF | TGTGCCAGCAGCCTGTCGTTCTCAGTCTATGGCTACACCTTC
TRBJ1-1 | many | TRBV12-5 | - | CASGLGTETTEAFF | TGTGCTAGTGGTTTGGGGACGGAGACTACTGAAGCTTTCTTT
TRBJ1-1 | many | TRBV30 | - | CAWSRRGGTEAFF | TGTGCCTGGAGTAGGCGCGGAGGAACTGAAGCTTTCTTT
TRBJ2-5 | many | TRBV24-1 | - | CATSDPAKARETQYF | TGTGCCACCAGTGATCCGGCCAAGGCTCGGGAGACCCAGTACTTC
TRBJ1-5 | - | TRBV6-1 | - | CASSPGERYQPQHF | TGTGCCAGCAGTCCGGGGGAGCGGTATCAGCCCCAGCATTTT
TRBJ1-5 | many | TRBV19 | - | CASSTPNQPQHF | TGTGCCAGTAGTACCCCTAATCAGCCCCAGCATTTT
TRBJ1-5 | - | TRBV6-5 | - | CASSLQGEGNQPQHF | TGTGCCAGCAGTTTACAGGGTGAGGGCAATCAGCCCCAGCATTTT
TRBJ1-1 | many | TRBV12-3/TRBV12-4 | TRBD1 | CASSQTGEDTEAFF | TGTGCCAGCAGCCAGACAGGGGAGGACACTGAAGCTTTCTTT
TRBJ2-7 | - | TRBV27 | TRBD1 | CASSFGQGAEQYF | TGTGCCAGCAGTTTCGGACAGGGGGCCGAGCAGTACTTC
TRBJ1-5 | many | TRBV30 | TRBD1 | CAWSGWTGGQPQHF | TGTGCCTGGAGTGGATGGACAGGGGGTCAGCCCCAGCATTTT
TRBJ1-5 | many | TRBV12-3/TRBV12-4 | - | CASSLAGRDGGRGQPQHF | TGTGCCAGCAGTTTAGCAGGCCGGGATGGAGGTCGCGGTCAGCCCCAGCATTTT
TRBJ2-2 | many | TRBV6-1 | - | CASRRQHTGELFF | TGTGCCAGCAGGAGACAGCACACCGGGGAGCTGTTTTTT
TRBJ1-1 | many | TRBV9 | TRBD1 | CASSVGVTGGGNTEAFF | TGTGCCAGCAGCGTCGGAGTCACAGGGGGCGGGAACACTGAAGCTTTCTTT
TRBJ1-1 | many | TRBV18 | - | CASSPTATTEAFF | TGTGCCAGCTCGCCGACCGCGACCACTGAAGCTTTCTTT
TRBJ1-1 | - | TRBV12-3/TRBV12-4 | - | CASSPPPMNTEAFF | TGTGCCAGCAGTCCCCCCCCAATGAACACTGAAGCTTTCTTT
TRBJ2-7 | - | TRBV27 | TRBD2 | CASSLGGRLYEQYF | TGTGCCAGCAGTTTAGGCGGGAGGTTGTACGAGCAGTACTTC
TRBJ2-3 | - | TRBV5-1 | - | CASSLGRTTTDTQYF | TGCGCCAGCAGCTTGGGGCGGACGACAACAGATACGCAGTATTTT
TRBJ2-7 | many | TRBV7-9 | - | CASSLEGPGEQYF | TGTGCCAGCAGCTTGGAGGGACCGGGGGAGCAGTACTTC
TRBJ1-5 | many | TRBV20-1 | - | CSCDGRLVSNQPQHF | TGCAGTTGTGACGGAAGGCTAGTGAGCAATCAGCCCCAGCATTTT
TRBJ1-5 | - | TRBV19 | - | CASSSIGGVGPQHF | TGTGCCAGTAGTTCTATAGGGGGAGTGGGGCCCCAGCATTTT